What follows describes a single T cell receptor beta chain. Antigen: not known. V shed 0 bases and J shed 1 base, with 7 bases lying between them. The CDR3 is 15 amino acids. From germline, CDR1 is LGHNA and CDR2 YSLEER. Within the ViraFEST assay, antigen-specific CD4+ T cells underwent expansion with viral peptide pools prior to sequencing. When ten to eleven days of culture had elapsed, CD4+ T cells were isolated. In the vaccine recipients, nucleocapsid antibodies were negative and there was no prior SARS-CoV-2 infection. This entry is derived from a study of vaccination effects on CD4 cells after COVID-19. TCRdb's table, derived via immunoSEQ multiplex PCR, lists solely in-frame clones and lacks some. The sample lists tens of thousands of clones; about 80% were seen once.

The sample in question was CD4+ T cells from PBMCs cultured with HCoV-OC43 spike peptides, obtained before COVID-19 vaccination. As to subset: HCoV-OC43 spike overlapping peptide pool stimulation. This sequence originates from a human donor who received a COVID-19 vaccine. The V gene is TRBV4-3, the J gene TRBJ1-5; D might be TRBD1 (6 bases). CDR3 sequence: CASSQDGQSNQPQHF. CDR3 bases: TGCGCCAGCAGCCAAGATGGACAGAGCAATCAGCCCCAGCATTTT.